The present TCR beta chain was sequenced within a study of beta chain features in type 1 diabetes. Findings and caveats of the study: Researchers reported that naive, central memory and Treg TCRB repertoires appeared more similar in patients than in healthy donors.

There are many counts of this clone. The antigen remains undetermined. As every portion of the isolated RNA was reverse transcribed, the sequencing read expressed TCRB transcripts. This table comes from immunoSEQ multiplex PCR, and its TCRdb copy is limited to in-frame clones, with some not included. Of 150,000 to 180,000 clones in the sample, about 8.1% were seen once. Sorting of CD4+ naive, central memory, regulatory and stem cell-like memory cells was performed via CD45RO/CCR7/CD25/CD127/CD95/CD27. Per the germline V gene, CDR1 is SEHNR and CDR2 is FQNEAQ (reference sequence). The CDR3 has 18 amino acids. After removal of 5 bases from V and 1 base from J, the junction contained 9 bases not matched to a gene.

The V call is TRBV7-9, the J call TRBJ2-5; TRBD2 matches 14 bases. This receptor was obtained from a young man in good health. The sample comprised central memory CD4+ T cells from blood. CDR3 in amino acids: CASSPGLAGGDFQETQYF. CDR3 nucleotide sequence: TGTGCCAGCAGCCCTGGACTAGCGGGGGGAGACTTCCAAGAGACCCAGTACTTC.